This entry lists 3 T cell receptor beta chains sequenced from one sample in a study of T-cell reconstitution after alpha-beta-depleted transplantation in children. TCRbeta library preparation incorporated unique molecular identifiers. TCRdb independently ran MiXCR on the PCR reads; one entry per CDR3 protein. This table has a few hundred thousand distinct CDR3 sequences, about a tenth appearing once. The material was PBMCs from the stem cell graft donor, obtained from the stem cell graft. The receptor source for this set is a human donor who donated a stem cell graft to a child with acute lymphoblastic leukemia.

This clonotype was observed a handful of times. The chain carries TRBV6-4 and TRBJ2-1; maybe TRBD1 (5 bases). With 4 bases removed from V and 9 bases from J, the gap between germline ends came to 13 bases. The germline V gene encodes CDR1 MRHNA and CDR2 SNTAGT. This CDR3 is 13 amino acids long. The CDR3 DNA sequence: TGTGCCAGCAGTGCCCTAGGGGCCGGTGAGCAGTTCTTC. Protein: CASSALGAGEQFF.

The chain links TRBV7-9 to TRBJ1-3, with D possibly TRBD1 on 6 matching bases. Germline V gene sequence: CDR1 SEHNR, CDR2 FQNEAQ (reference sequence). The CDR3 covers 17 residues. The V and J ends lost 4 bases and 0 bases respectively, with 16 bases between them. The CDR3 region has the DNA TGTGCCAGCAGCTGGGAGGTGGACAGCCGCTCTGGAAACACCATATATTTT. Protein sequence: CASSWEVDSRSGNTIYF. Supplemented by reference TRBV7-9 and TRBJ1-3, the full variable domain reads DTGVSQNPRHKITKRGQNVTFRCDPISEHNRLYWYRQTLGQGPEFLTYFQNEAQLEKSRLLSDRFSAERPKGSFSTLEIQRTEQGDSAMYLCASSWEVDSRSGNTIYFGEGSWLTVV.

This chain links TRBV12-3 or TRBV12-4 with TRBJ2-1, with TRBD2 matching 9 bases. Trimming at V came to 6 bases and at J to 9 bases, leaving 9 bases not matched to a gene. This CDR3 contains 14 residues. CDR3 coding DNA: TGTGCCAGCAGGGTAGCGGGAGAACTGGGTGAGCAGTTCTTC. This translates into CASRVAGELGEQFF.